This T cell receptor (beta chain) appears in the sequencing data of a study of regulatory T cells in long-lasting Graves disease. Study results and limitations: Clonotypes that were public and shared totalled a few thousand in persistent patients versus 850 to 1,000 in new patients.

This clonotype was counted ten times or more. Its specificity is not known. Time point of the sample: newly diagnosed GD, antithyroid drugs for less than 3 months. Construction of the TCR library relied on RNA isolated from PBMCs. Tubes containing EDTA received around 9.5 milliliters of drawn peripheral blood. Germline V gene lookup returns CDR1 MNHEY and CDR2 SMNVEV (reference sequence). CDR3 length: 13 residues. V shed 10 bases and J shed 2 bases, with 14 bases lying between them. HTBI primers from iRepertoire and Arm-PCR of CDR3 regions yielded the TCR beta libraries. Via MiXCR, TCRdb re-called the multiplex PCR reads, giving one row per CDR3 protein. The table includes almost 450,000 distinct CDR3 sequences, about 17% detected once. Another study also made use of these data, one on T cells in Graves' hyperthyroidism and ophthalmopathy. From that paper: It was considered stable Graves' hyperthyroidism when ophthalmopathy did not progress within 18 months. Patients were excluded because of uncontrolled infection, other autoimmune disease, pregnancy or lactation.

This sequence was found in a woman aged 25-40 years with Graves disease. The chain combines TRBV27 with TRBJ1-2; D is possibly TRBD1 (6 bases). The source was peripheral blood mononuclear cells (PBMCs), collected at new diagnosis, from a patient treated with antithyroid drugs. The CDR3: CATMGAINYGYTF. The CDR3 nucleotides are TGTGCCACCATGGGGGCCATCAACTATGGCTACACCTTC.